This is a list of T cell receptor beta chains from one sample in a study of blood T cell repertoires in COVID-19. Using immunoSEQ multiplex PCR, the repertoire was profiled, and TCRdb retains in-frame clones only, with some absent. This table has 400,000 to 500,000 clones, approximately 90% appearing once. Material: PBMCs or T cells enriched from blood (not recorded which). These receptors were obtained from a woman aged 40 to 49 who had recovered from COVID-19. The CDR3 runs from the conserved cysteine through the conserved F or W. The order of the fields is J gene, V gene, clone size, D gene, CDR3 protein, CDR3 DNA. A D gene is named only where the DNA matches it firmly. Where a row states a size, it is once, few, many or the class of an expanded clone; other rows omit it.

j_gene: TRBJ1-2; v_gene: TRBV12-3/TRBV12-4; abundance: .; d_gene: TRBD1; CDR3aa: CASSSGGGYGYTF; CDR3nt: TGTGCCAGCAGCTCAGGGGGCGGATATGGCTACACCTTC
j_gene: TRBJ1-5; v_gene: TRBV2; abundance: .; d_gene: TRBD1; CDR3aa: CASCRDRGSEPQHF; CDR3nt: TGTGCCAGCTGCAGGGACAGGGGGTCCGAGCCCCAGCATTTT
j_gene: TRBJ2-1; v_gene: TRBV19; abundance: .; d_gene: TRBD2; CDR3aa: CASSNLAGWQFF; CDR3nt: TGTGCCAGTTCAAACCTAGCGGGTTGGCAGTTCTTC
j_gene: TRBJ1-1; v_gene: TRBV11-2; abundance: .; d_gene: .; CDR3aa: CASSLEGAHDLRTEAFF; CDR3nt: TGTGCCAGCAGCTTAGAGGGGGCGCATGATCTTCGCACTGAAGCTTTCTTT
j_gene: TRBJ2-1; v_gene: TRBV10-3; abundance: .; d_gene: TRBD2; CDR3aa: CAISPSLAGGDEQFF; CDR3nt: TGTGCCATCAGTCCCTCACTAGCGGGGGGGGATGAGCAGTTCTTC
j_gene: TRBJ1-6; v_gene: TRBV19; abundance: .; d_gene: TRBD1; CDR3aa: CASSIEDRRNSPLHF; CDR3nt: TGTGCCAGTAGTATTGAGGACAGGCGAAATTCACCCCTCCACTTT
j_gene: TRBJ2-1; v_gene: TRBV13; abundance: .; d_gene: TRBD2; CDR3aa: CASSLGDPGGTSNNIWYNEQFF; CDR3nt: TGTGCCAGCAGCTTAGGGGACCCAGGGGGGACTAGCAATAATATTTGGTACAATGAGCAGTTCTTC
j_gene: TRBJ2-3; v_gene: TRBV18; abundance: .; d_gene: TRBD2; CDR3aa: CASSPGTSGWEADTQYF; CDR3nt: TGTGCCAGCTCACCCGGGACTAGCGGGTGGGAGGCCGATACGCAGTATTTT
j_gene: TRBJ2-1; v_gene: TRBV5-4; abundance: .; d_gene: .; CDR3aa: CASSLATGPYNEQFF; CDR3nt: TGTGCCAGCAGCTTGGCGACAGGACCCTACAATGAGCAGTTCTTC
j_gene: TRBJ1-5; v_gene: TRBV19; abundance: once; d_gene: .; CDR3aa: CASRQGYNQPQHF; CDR3nt: TGTGCCAGTAGACAGGGCTACAATCAGCCCCAGCATTTT
j_gene: TRBJ2-1; v_gene: TRBV11-2; abundance: .; d_gene: TRBD2; CDR3aa: CASSLVQYRLAGHEQFF; CDR3nt: TGTGCCAGCAGCTTAGTACAATACCGGCTAGCGGGACATGAGCAGTTCTTC
j_gene: TRBJ2-7; v_gene: TRBV5-8; abundance: .; d_gene: TRBD2; CDR3aa: CASSSTSGRAREQYF; CDR3nt: TGTGCCAGCAGCTCAACTAGCGGGAGGGCTCGCGAGCAGTACTTC
j_gene: TRBJ1-1; v_gene: TRBV6-6; abundance: .; d_gene: .; CDR3aa: CASTLPSAEAFF; CDR3nt: TGTGCCAGCACCTTACCTTCAGCTGAAGCTTTCTTT
j_gene: TRBJ2-6; v_gene: TRBV11-2; abundance: once; d_gene: .; CDR3aa: CASSLSTSSGANVLTF; CDR3nt: TGTGCCAGCAGCTTATCCACGAGCTCTGGGGCCAACGTCCTGACTTTC
j_gene: TRBJ1-1; v_gene: TRBV4-1; abundance: few; d_gene: TRBD1; CDR3aa: CASSQVDRGNTEAFF; CDR3nt: TGCGCCAGCAGCCAAGTTGACAGGGGGAACACTGAAGCTTTCTTT
j_gene: TRBJ1-2; v_gene: TRBV29-1; abundance: .; d_gene: .; CDR3aa: CSVEDFGEGYGYTF; CDR3nt: TGCAGCGTTGAAGATTTCGGGGAAGGCTATGGCTACACCTTC
j_gene: TRBJ2-3; v_gene: TRBV29-1; abundance: .; d_gene: TRBD2; CDR3aa: CSAAGVLTDTQYF; CDR3nt: TGCAGCGCAGCGGGAGTACTCACAGATACGCAGTATTTT
j_gene: TRBJ2-7; v_gene: TRBV25-1; abundance: .; d_gene: .; CDR3aa: CASSQDSWVGEQYF; CDR3nt: TGTGCCAGCAGCCAGGACAGTTGGGTCGGGGAGCAGTACTTC
j_gene: TRBJ2-2; v_gene: TRBV12-3/TRBV12-4; abundance: .; d_gene: .; CDR3aa: CASSLQAPGELFF; CDR3nt: TGTGCCAGCAGCTTACAGGCCCCCGGGGAGCTGTTTTTT
j_gene: TRBJ2-1; v_gene: TRBV4-3; abundance: .; d_gene: TRBD2; CDR3aa: CASSLGTSGREEQFF; CDR3nt: TGCGCCAGCAGCCTTGGGACTAGCGGGAGGGAGGAGCAGTTCTTC
j_gene: TRBJ2-1; v_gene: TRBV27; abundance: .; d_gene: TRBD2; CDR3aa: CASGPGTSGSNEQFF; CDR3nt: TGTGCCAGCGGTCCCGGGACTAGCGGGTCCAATGAGCAGTTCTTC
j_gene: TRBJ2-1; v_gene: TRBV7-2; abundance: .; d_gene: TRBD2; CDR3aa: CASSARLAGNNEQFF; CDR3nt: TGTGCCAGCAGCGCCCGACTAGCGGGAAACAATGAGCAGTTCTTC
j_gene: TRBJ2-5; v_gene: TRBV4-2; abundance: .; d_gene: TRBD2; CDR3aa: CASSQASGQNPETQYF; CDR3nt: TGTGCCAGCAGCCAAGCTAGCGGGCAGAACCCAGAGACCCAGTACTTC
j_gene: TRBJ2-7; v_gene: TRBV6-5; abundance: once; d_gene: .; CDR3aa: CASSYNAGATYEQYF; CDR3nt: TGTGCCAGCAGTTACAACGCAGGGGCGACCTACGAGCAGTACTTC
j_gene: TRBJ2-5; v_gene: TRBV2; abundance: .; d_gene: TRBD2; CDR3aa: CASSGLAGGGGETQYF; CDR3nt: TGTGCCAGCAGTGGACTAGCGGGAGGAGGAGGAGAGACCCAGTACTTC
j_gene: TRBJ2-5; v_gene: TRBV4-3; abundance: .; d_gene: TRBD1; CDR3aa: CASSQGQGTQETQYF; CDR3nt: TGCGCCAGCAGCCAGGGACAGGGGACTCAAGAGACCCAGTACTTC
j_gene: TRBJ1-1; v_gene: TRBV12-3/TRBV12-4; abundance: .; d_gene: .; CDR3aa: CASSEIRTEAFF; CDR3nt: TGTGCCAGCAGTGAAATTAGAACTGAAGCTTTCTTT
j_gene: TRBJ1-2; v_gene: TRBV7-8; abundance: .; d_gene: .; CDR3aa: CASSSDKDYGYTF; CDR3nt: TGTGCCAGCAGCTCGGACAAGGACTATGGCTACACCTTC
j_gene: TRBJ2-1; v_gene: TRBV4-3; abundance: .; d_gene: TRBD2; CDR3aa: CASSQVSGSGGNEQFF; CDR3nt: TGCGCCAGCAGCCAGGTTAGCGGGAGCGGGGGCAATGAGCAGTTCTTC
j_gene: TRBJ2-1; v_gene: TRBV7-6; abundance: .; d_gene: .; CDR3aa: CASSLAGSSYNEQFF; CDR3nt: TGTGCCAGCAGCTTAGCGGGGAGCTCCTACAATGAGCAGTTCTTC